This TCR beta chain was captured by sequencing in a study of beta chain features in type 1 diabetes. Overall study results and limits: There was a moderate but significant shortening of TCRB CDR3s in all four CD4+ subsets of Type 1 diabetes patients.

This clone showed up just a few times. Its antigen is currently unknown. cDNA synthesis used the whole RNA isolate, giving expressed TCRB sequences. Using immunoSEQ multiplex PCR, the repertoire was profiled, and TCRdb retains in-frame clones only, with some absent. The profile shows 600,000 to 700,000 clones, about an eighth of them singletons. Sequencing was done on a sample of naive CD4+ T cells from blood. This TCR derives from a young man with type 1 diabetes.

This CDR3 reads CASKEGGLNSPLHF. The CDR3 DNA follows: TGTGCCAGTAAGGAAGGGGGCCTTAATTCACCCCTCCACTTT. V is TRBV6-4 and J is TRBJ1-6, with TRBD1 identical over 7 bases. This CDR3 contains 14 residues. Germline lookup yields CDR1 MRHNA and CDR2 SNTAGT. Losses at the gene ends were 9 bases for V and 6 bases for J; bases not matched to a gene: 8.